This TCR beta chain stems from a study of CD8 T cell repertoires and HIV-1 epitope variants. Study information: T cells were stimulated with Twenty-five Gag and Nef peptides separately. Control wells had CMV/EBV/flu peptides, negative Ebola AY9, or no peptide. Tested: three Gag epitope families, Nef HW9 and YT9. The baseline condition was 1M T cells left uncultured.

Repertoires were generated with immunoSEQ multiplex PCR, while TCRdb's copy carries only in-frame clones and drops some. The table lists 6,000 or so clones, 66% of them singletons. This clone was seen more than once but under ten times. Its antigen is as yet unknown. CDR3 size: 15 residues. Germline assignment: CDR1 SGHTS and CDR2 YDEGEE. V lost 5 bases, J lost 0 bases, and 15 bases lay in between. The sequencing input was cultured CD8+ T cells derived from PBMCs. The rearrangement uses TRBV5-8 and TRBJ2-7; D not certain. The TCR sequence derives from a male donor with HIV. CDR3 in amino acids: CASSSQSPSSYEQYF. Written as DNA, the CDR3 is TGTGCCAGCAGTTCACAGAGCCCCAGCTCCTACGAGCAGTACTTC.